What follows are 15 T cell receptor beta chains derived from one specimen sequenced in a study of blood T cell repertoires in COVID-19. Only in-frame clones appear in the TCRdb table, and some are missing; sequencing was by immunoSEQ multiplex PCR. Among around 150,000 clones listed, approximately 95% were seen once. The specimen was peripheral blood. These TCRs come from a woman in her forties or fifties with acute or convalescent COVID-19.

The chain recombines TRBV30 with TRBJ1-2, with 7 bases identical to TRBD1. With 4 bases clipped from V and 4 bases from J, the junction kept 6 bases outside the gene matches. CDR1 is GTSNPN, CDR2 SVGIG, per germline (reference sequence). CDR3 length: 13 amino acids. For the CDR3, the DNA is TGTGCCTGGACCACAGGGGCTTTCTATGGCTACACCTTC. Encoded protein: CAWTTGAFYGYTF.

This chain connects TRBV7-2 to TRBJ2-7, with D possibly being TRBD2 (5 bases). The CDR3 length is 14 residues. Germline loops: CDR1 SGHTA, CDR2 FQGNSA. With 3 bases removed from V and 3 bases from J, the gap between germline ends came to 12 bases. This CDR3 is CASSFLAPNYEQYF. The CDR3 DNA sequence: TGTGCCAGCAGCTTTCTAGCTCCGAACTACGAGCAGTACTTC.

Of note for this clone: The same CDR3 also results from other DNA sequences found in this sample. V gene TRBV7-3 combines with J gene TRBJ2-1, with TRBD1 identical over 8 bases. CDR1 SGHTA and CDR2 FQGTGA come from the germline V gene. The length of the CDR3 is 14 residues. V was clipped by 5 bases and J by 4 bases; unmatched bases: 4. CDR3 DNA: TGTGCCAGCAGCCCCGGGACAGGTTACAATGAGCAGTTCTTC. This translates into CASSPGTGYNEQFF.

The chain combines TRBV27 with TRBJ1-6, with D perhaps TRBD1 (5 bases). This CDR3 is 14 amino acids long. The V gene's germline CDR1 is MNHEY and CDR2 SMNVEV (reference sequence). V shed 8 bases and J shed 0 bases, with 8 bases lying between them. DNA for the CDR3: TGTGCCAGCTGCGGGGGCTCCTATAATTCACCCCTCCACTTT. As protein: CASCGGSYNSPLHF.

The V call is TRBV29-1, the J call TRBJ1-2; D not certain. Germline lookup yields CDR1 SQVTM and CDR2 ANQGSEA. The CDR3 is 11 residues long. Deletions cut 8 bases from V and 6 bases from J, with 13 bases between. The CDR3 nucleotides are TGCAGCTTTTCAGGCGGGCATGGCTACACCTTC. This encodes CSFSGGHGYTF.

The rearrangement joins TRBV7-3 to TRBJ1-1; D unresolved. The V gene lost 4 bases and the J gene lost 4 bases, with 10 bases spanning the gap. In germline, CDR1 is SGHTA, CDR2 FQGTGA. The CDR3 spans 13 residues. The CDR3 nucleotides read TGTGCCAGCAGCTCACACCGGAGCACTGAAGCTTTCTTT. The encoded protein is CASSSHRSTEAFF.

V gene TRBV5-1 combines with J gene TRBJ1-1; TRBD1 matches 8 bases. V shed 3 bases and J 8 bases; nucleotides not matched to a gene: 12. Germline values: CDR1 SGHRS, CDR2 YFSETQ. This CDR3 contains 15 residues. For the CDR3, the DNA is TGCGCCAGCAGCTCTGTAACAGGGGGACCAGACGAAGCTTTCTTT. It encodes CASSSVTGGPDEAFF.

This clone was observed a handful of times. The CDR3 coding sequence is TGTGCCAGCAGATTGGGGGGGGTGAACACTGAAGCTTTCTTT. Protein: CASRLGGVNTEAFF. J is TRBJ1-1 and V is TRBV28; a weak D match, TRBD1 (5 bases). V dropped 6 bases and J dropped 0 bases, with 11 bases sitting between them. Germline CDR1 is MDHEN and CDR2 is SYDVKM. The length of the CDR3 is 14 residues.

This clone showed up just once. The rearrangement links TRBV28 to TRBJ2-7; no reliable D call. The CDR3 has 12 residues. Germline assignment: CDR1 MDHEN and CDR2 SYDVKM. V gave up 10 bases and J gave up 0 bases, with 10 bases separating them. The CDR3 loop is CATYSTSYEQYF. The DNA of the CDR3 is TGTGCCACGTACAGTACCTCCTACGAGCAGTACTTC.

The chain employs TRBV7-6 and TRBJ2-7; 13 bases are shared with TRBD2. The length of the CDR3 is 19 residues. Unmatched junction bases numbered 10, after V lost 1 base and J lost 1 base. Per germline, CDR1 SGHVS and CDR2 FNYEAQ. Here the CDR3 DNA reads TGTGCCAGCAGCTTAGGATTGGGGTCGACTAGCGGGAGGTCCTACGAGCAGTACTTC. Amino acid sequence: CASSLGLGSTSGRSYEQYF.

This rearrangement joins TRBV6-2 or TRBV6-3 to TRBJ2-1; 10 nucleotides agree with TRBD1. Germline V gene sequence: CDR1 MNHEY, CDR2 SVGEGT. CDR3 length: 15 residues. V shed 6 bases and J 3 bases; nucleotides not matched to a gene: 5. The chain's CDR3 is CASSHGTGDYNEQFF. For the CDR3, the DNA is TGTGCCAGCAGCCACGGGACAGGGGACTACAATGAGCAGTTCTTC.

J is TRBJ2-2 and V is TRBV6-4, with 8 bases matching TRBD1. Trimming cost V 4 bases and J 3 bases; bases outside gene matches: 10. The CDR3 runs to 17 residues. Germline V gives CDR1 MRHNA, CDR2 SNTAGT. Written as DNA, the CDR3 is TGTGCCAGCAGTGTATTGCCAGGGGGCGCAGACACCGGGGAGCTGTTTTTT. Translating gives CASSVLPGGADTGELFF.

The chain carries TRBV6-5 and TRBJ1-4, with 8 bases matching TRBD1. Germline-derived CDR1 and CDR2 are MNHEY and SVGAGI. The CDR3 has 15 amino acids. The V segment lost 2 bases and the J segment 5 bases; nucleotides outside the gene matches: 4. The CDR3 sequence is CASSYDRGGNEKLFF. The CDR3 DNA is TGTGCCAGCAGTTACGACAGGGGAGGAAATGAAAAACTGTTTTTT.

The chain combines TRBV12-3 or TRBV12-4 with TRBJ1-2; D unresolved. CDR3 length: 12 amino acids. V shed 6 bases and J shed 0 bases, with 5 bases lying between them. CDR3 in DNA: TGTGCCAGCAGCAACTCTAACTATGGCTACACCTTC. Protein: CASSNSNYGYTF.

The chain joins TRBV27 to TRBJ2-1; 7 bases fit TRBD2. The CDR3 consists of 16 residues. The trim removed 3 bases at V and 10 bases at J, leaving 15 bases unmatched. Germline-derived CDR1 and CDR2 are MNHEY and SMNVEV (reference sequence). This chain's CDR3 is CASSFPGEGKAGEQFF. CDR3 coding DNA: TGTGCCAGCAGTTTCCCCGGGGAGGGTAAGGCAGGAGAGCAGTTCTTC.